The 2 T cell receptor beta chains in this list originate from one sample, sequenced in a study of CD8+CD57+ T cells in acquired aplastic anemia. Patients picked for sequencing had shown CD8+CD57+ cell expansion detected by flow cytometry. Researchers used genomic DNA as the template to profile TCR beta VDJ and CDR3. TCRdb re-analysed the reads in MiXCR, keeping a single row per CDR3 protein. The table has about half a million distinct CDR3 sequences, over 25% seen once; the top ten hold 0.82%. Material: sorted CD4+, CD8+, or CD8+CD57+ T cells (not recorded which) from PBMCs. The origin of the receptors is a human donor with aplastic anemia.

The chain has TRBV5-8 and TRBJ1-5, with 7 bases that match TRBD1. The CDR3 runs to 15 residues. V lost 4 bases to trimming and J lost 4 bases; unmatched junction nucleotides: 8. Germline CDR1 and CDR2: SGHTS and YDEGEE. CDR3 bases: TGTGCCAGCAGCGCGTACAGGGGTGGGAATCAGCCCCAGCATTTT. Translating it yields CASSAYRGGNQPQHF. The entire variable domain, with the rest obtained from reference TRBV5-8 and TRBJ1-5, is as follows: EAGVTQSPTHLIKTRGQQATLRCSPISGHTSVYWYQQALGLGLQFLLWYDEGEERNRGNFPPRFSGRQFPNYSSELNVNALELEDSALYLCASSAYRGGNQPQHFGDGTRLSIL.

V is TRBV5-1 and J is TRBJ1-6, with a tentative D call TRBD1 (6 bases). CDR3 size: 14 residues. Trimming removed 0 bases from V and 13 bases from J, with 14 bases in between. CDR1 SGHRS and CDR2 YFSETQ come from the germline V gene. For the CDR3, the DNA is TGCGCCAGCAGCTTGGGGGACACTGGTAGGCCCCTCCACTTT. Translation gives CASSLGDTGRPLHF.